Listed below are T cell receptor beta chains from one sample, sequenced in a study of T cell changes during pregnancy in multiple sclerosis. Method: immunoSEQ multiplex PCR; TCRdb's copy keeps in-frame clones and lacks some. The top ten clones hold approximately 6.1% of a sample with approximately 28,000 clones, about 89% of them seen once. This sample comprised CD8+ T cells from peripheral blood mononuclear cells, obtained in the second trimester of pregnancy. These receptor sequences come from a female donor with multiple sclerosis, enrolled in a pregnancy study. CDR3s include the opening cysteine and the closing phenylalanine or tryptophan. Fields, in order: V gene, J gene, clone size, D gene, CDR3 DNA, CDR3 protein. The D gene is left open where the match is weak. Clone size, where shown, is once, few, many, or a class for clones that have expanded.

TRBV19,TRBJ2-3,NA,TRBD2,TGTGCCAGTATGGGGAGGGGAAGCACAGATACGCAGTATTTT,CASMGRGSTDTQYF
TRBV7-9,TRBJ2-7,NA,NA,TGTGCCAGCAGCGTAGGGGGGGCCTACGAGCAGTACTTC,CASSVGGAYEQYF
TRBV28,TRBJ1-5,NA,TRBD1,TGTGCCAGCAGTTTGATAACAGGGGGCCGGGGGTGTCCCCAGCATTTT,CASSLITGGRGCPQHF
TRBV7-9,TRBJ2-1,NA,NA,TGTGCCAGCGGTTGGGACACGGACGAGCAGTTCTTC,CASGWDTDEQFF
TRBV2,TRBJ2-3,NA,TRBD2,TGTGCCAGCAAGTCTAGCGGGAGAGCTTTTGCAGATACGCAGTATTTT,CASKSSGRAFADTQYF
TRBV5-1,TRBJ2-1,NA,TRBD2,TGCGCCAGCAGCTTAGGGCGGGAGACCGATGAGCAGTTCTTC,CASSLGRETDEQFF
TRBV15,TRBJ2-3,NA,TRBD2,TGTGCCACCAGCACGGGACTAGCGGGAGGGCCTAGCACAGATACGCAGTATTTT,CATSTGLAGGPSTDTQYF
TRBV27,TRBJ1-4,once,TRBD1,TGTGCCAGCAGTCCTCGTCCCGGGACAGGGAGTAACTACGAAAAACTGTTTTTT,CASSPRPGTGSNYEKLFF
TRBV6-7,TRBJ2-7,NA,TRBD2,TGTGCCAGCAGTTACTCGACAATAGTAGCGGGAGATTTCAACGAGCAGTACTTC,CASSYSTIVAGDFNEQYF
TRBV4-3,TRBJ2-7,once,NA,TGCGCCAGCAGCCAAGGGGCTAGCGCTACCTACGAGCAGTACTTC,CASSQGASATYEQYF
TRBV5-6,TRBJ1-1,NA,TRBD1,TGTGCCAGCAGCCAGGGACAGGTGAACACTGAAGCTTTCTTT,CASSQGQVNTEAFF
TRBV6-4,TRBJ2-1,NA,NA,TGTGCCAGCAGTGCCTCCCACGGGGGAGAAATAGACAATGAGCAGTTCTTC,CASSASHGGEIDNEQFF
TRBV4-3,TRBJ1-4,NA,NA,TGCGCCAGCAGCCAAGATCTATCAACTAATGAAAAACTGTTTTTT,CASSQDLSTNEKLFF
TRBV27,TRBJ2-1,NA,NA,TGTGCCACTTCCTTAGCTATTGGTCTCAATGAGCAGTTCTTC,CATSLAIGLNEQFF
TRBV7-3,TRBJ2-3,NA,NA,TGTGCCAGCAGCTTAGGCGGATCTCGCACAGATACGCAGTATTTT,CASSLGGSRTDTQYF
TRBV15,TRBJ2-7,NA,TRBD2,TGTGCCACCAGCGGCCTAGGACTAGCGGGAACGTACGAGCAGTACTTC,CATSGLGLAGTYEQYF
TRBV7-3,TRBJ2-3,NA,TRBD2,TGTGCCAGCAGTCTCCAGGGGACTAGCGGGACCTCAGATACGCAGTATTTT,CASSLQGTSGTSDTQYF
TRBV7-6,TRBJ1-2,once,NA,TGTGCCAGCGGCTCTGTGGACGGGGGGTACTATGGCTACACCTTC,CASGSVDGGYYGYTF